This TCR beta chain emerged from a study of blood T cell repertoires in COVID-19. Study details: The analysed material was cDNA or gDNA that came from T cells, B-cell-depleted T cells, or PBMCs.

This clone was observed a single time. TCRdb keeps only in-frame clones here, not all; method: immunoSEQ multiplex PCR. The sample holds about 300,000 clones, about 89% seen once. Sequencing used peripheral blood. The sequence was collected from a man aged 40-55 years with acute or convalescent COVID-19.

The CDR3 region is CASSLVGQLLTDTQYF. The CDR3 DNA is TGTGCCAGCAGCTTAGTGGGACAGCTACTCACAGATACGCAGTATTTT. V is TRBV7-9 and J is TRBJ2-3, with TRBD1 identical over 7 bases. V trimming: 1 base; J trimming: 2 bases; junction bases outside the gene matches: 6. The CDR3 runs to 16 residues. Per the germline V gene, CDR1 is SEHNR and CDR2 is FQNEAQ (reference sequence).